The present TCR beta chain was sequenced within a study of T cell clonality in common variable immunodeficiency. CVID and control samples used equivalent genomic DNA input. The method was immunoSEQ multiplex PCR; TCRdb's version includes in-frame clones alone and lacks a portion of them. The sample shows roughly 28,000 clones, none of them appearing just once. Each donor provided roughly 4.5 to 8.5 ml of heparinized whole blood. This clone has more than one count but fewer than ten. Its cognate antigen is unknown. The read falls 3 residues short of the CDR3 end, and the missing part is taken from the germline J gene. Study-level findings and limits: Shared TCRbeta clones were fewer between CVID subjects than controls. The cause of increased CVID clonality remains unclear without subpopulation sequencing.

The CDR3 has 14 residues. Germline CDR1 and CDR2: SEHNR and FQNEAQ (reference sequence). The junction had 5 bases not matched to a gene; V was cut back by 5 bases and J by 4 bases. Material for sequencing was peripheral blood mononuclear cells. This receptor was taken from a person aged 18 to 75 in good health. The gene calls are TRBV7-9 and TRBJ1-1; 9 bases line up with TRBD1. The DNA read from the CDR3 is TGTGCCAGCAGCGGGACAGGGCGGGTCACTGAA. It codes for CASSGTGRVTE. The whole CDR3 region reads CASSGTGRVTEAFF.